Described below is a single TCR beta chain sequence and its context. The specificity of this receptor is unknown. One base away there is no much larger clone; base qualities are not given. Every bulk PBMC sample was loaded with the same fixed amount of 350 ng of DNA. TCR beta CDR3 sequences were amplified from genomic DNA using the immunoSEQ TCRb Assay kit according to manufacturer instructions. The KAPA Library Quantification Kit for Illumina platforms was used to quantify pooled libraries by qPCR. Sequencing of the pooled libraries was done on an Illumina NextSeq 500, with clustering at roughly 0.6-1.1 pM. The study's own analysis went as follows. TCR data were analyzed using immunoSEQ ANALYZER and the R LymphoSeq package. A rearrangement efficiency score was calculated as productive divided by the sum of productive and non-productive CDR3 sequences. Clonality was measured with the Gini coefficient and diversity with the Renyi index at alpha=1, and both measures were compared pairwise between timepoints within each patient. Clonal relatedness, based on an edit distance of 3, and repertoire similarity, based on the Bhattacharyya coefficient, were both computed in LymphoSeq. To classify response, a linear discriminant analysis based on week-3 changes in clonality and diversity was built using the R MASS and caret packages. TCRdb holds this immuneACCESS table with in-frame rearrangements only. Some clones are missing; in checked studies, unresolved V genes explain under half, and the rest has no known cause. D and trimming were read from the DNA, whereas the V and J calls and clone size are those reported in that table. This sample is represented by 9,600 or so clones; 85% of them were singletons. The ten biggest clones cover more than 1% of the sample.

The time point tag for this specimen amounts to: week 3, after first cycle of checkpoint inhibitor. Blood samples were taken at two points: before treatment (T0) and at week 3 (W3), which came after the first cycle of checkpoint blockade. Except for a couple of patients with rapid clinical progression, response was assessed 12 weeks after the first infusion by RECIST 1.1; disease control meant complete response, partial response or stable disease. Patients were not eligible if they had prior systemic cancer treatment, concomitant immunosuppressant therapy or synchronous other active malignancies. Bulk PBMC and plasma cell-free DNA were both sequenced for TCR beta so that circulating cells and T cell turnover could be tracked. PBMC were isolated from blood with Lymphoprep and SepMate tubes, followed by red cell lysis. QIAamp DNA Blood Mini kits were used to extract DNA from PBMC and sorted T cell subsets.

This sample is part of a study of blood T cell dynamics during melanoma immunotherapy (dated by TCRdb to 2019 to 2021). For the wider study: All patients had metastatic melanoma and were given first-line pembrolizumab or nivolumab plus ipilimumab as standard of care in the United Kingdom. To find early correlates of response, the study profiled the peripheral T cell receptor repertoires of patients with metastatic melanoma both before and after one cycle of checkpoint inhibitor therapy. The training cohort was made up of consecutive patients, while a further independent group of patients from the same centre was pooled to form an external validation set. Broader findings and caveats from the paper: A bifurcated reorganization of the PBMC repertoire at W3, with increased clonality or increased diversity, was observed in patients who later achieved disease control, unlike in progressors. Whether the T cell clones behind the repertoire changes were melanoma-specific or instead reflected general immune activation was something the study could not determine. The relatively small sample size was acknowledged as something that could potentially limit how far the results can be generalized.

There are 14 amino acids in the CDR3, from cysteine to phenylalanine inclusive. The kept DNA is CDR3 alone, 42 bases in frame from the first base. The germline V gene specifies KGHSH as CDR1 and LQKENI as CDR2. V is pared back by 2 bases and J by 4 bases, with 11 bases lying between the germline termini. The sample consisted of blood, taken from a patient treated with checkpoint blockade. The chain is assembled from TRBV18 and TRBJ1-1; no D segment can be confidently identified. The sequence was collected from a human donor with melanoma. The CDR3 reads CASSPTTEATEAFF. In nucleotides, the sequence is TGTGCCAGCTCACCAACAACGGAGGCCACTGAAGCTTTCTTT.